This entry describes one TCR beta chain. Its antigen is not known. PCR employed 60 Vbeta and 13 Jbeta primers. Sequencing was performed with immunoSEQ multiplex PCR; in TCRdb, only in-frame clones are kept and a portion is missing. The sample yields about 160,000 clones, approximately 85% seen once. This record belongs to a study of cytomegalovirus exposure and HLA in healthy donors. About the study: Unique TCRs from HLA-typed donors, 85 million to 100 million of them, were held in an early data release.

The V end lost 3 bases, the J end lost 2 bases, and 11 bases lay between the germline ends. Germline V gene sequence: CDR1 MDHEN, CDR2 SYDVKM. The CDR3 runs 14 residues. Findings of the study overall: It was reportedly the case that the classifier diagnosed cytomegalovirus status with high specificity and sensitivity. There were reportedly fewer N-insertions in an Asian-associated ancestry cluster than the roughly 700-donor mean, in a later analysis.

Sequenced sample: PBMCs. The chain joins TRBV28 to TRBJ2-7; weak D call: TRBD2 (7 bases). The sequence was obtained from a man between 18 and 35 years old in good health and CMV-seropositive. DNA for the CDR3: TGTGCCAGCAGTTTGGGGGGGCCCCCCTACGAGCAGTACTTC. It is translated as CASSLGGPPYEQYF.